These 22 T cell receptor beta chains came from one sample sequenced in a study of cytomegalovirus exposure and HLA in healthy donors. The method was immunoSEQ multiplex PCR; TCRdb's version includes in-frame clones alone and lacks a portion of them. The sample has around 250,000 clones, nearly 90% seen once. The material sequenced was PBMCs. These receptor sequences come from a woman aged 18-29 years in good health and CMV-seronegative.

CDR3 DNA sequence: TGTGCCAGCCAACCCGGACTAGCGCTCGAGCAGTACGTC. This sequence encodes CASQPGLALEQYV. The rearrangement links TRBV11-2 to TRBJ2-7, with TRBD2 identical over 9 bases. With 8 bases clipped from V and 6 bases from J, the junction kept 8 bases outside the gene matches. The CDR3 extends over 13 amino acids. Germline-derived CDR1 and CDR2 are SGHAT and FQNNGV.

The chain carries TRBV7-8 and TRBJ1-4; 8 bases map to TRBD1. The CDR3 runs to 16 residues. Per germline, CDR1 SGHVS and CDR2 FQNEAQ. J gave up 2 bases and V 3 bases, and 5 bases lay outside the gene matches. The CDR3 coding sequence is TGTGCCAGCAGCTTCAGGGGGCGGGTCACTAATGAAAAACTGTTTTTT. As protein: CASSFRGRVTNEKLFF.

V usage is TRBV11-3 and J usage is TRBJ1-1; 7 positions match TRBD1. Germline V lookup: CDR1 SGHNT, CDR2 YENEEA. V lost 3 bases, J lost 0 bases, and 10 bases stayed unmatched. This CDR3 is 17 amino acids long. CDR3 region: CASSFTLRDSMNTEAFF. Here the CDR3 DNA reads TGTGCCAGCAGCTTCACTCTCCGGGACAGCATGAACACTGAAGCTTTCTTT. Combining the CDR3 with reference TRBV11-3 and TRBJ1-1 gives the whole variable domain EAGVVQSPRYKIIEKKQPVAFWCNPISGHNTLYWYLQNLGQGPELLIRYENEEAVDDSQLPKDRFSAERLKGVDSTLKIQPAELGDSAVYLCASSFTLRDSMNTEAFFGQGTRLTVV.

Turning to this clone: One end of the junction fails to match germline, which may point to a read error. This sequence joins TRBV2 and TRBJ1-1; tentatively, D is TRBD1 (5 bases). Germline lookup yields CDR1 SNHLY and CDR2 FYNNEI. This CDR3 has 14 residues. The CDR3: CASGEMGLNTEAFF. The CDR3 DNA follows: TGTGCCAGCGGTGAGATGGGGCTGAACACTGAAGCTTTCTTT.

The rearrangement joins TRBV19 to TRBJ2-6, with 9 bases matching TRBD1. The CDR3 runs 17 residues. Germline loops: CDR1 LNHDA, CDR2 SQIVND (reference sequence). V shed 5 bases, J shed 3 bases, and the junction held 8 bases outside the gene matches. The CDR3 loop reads CASSSSTGGFGANVLTF. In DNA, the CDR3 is TGTGCCAGTAGTTCATCTACAGGGGGCTTTGGGGCCAACGTCCTGACTTTC.

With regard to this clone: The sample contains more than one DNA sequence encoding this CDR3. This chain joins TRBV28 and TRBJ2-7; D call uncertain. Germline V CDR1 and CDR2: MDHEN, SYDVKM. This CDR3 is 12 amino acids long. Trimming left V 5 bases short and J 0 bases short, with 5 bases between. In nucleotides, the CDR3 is TGTGCCAGCAGTCCCGACTCCTACGAGCAGTACGTC. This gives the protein CASSPDSYEQYV.

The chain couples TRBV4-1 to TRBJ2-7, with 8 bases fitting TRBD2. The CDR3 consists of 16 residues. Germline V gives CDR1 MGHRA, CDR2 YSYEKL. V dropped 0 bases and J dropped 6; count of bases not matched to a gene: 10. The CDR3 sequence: CASSQEGLPGGTEQYF. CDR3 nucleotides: TGCGCCAGCAGCCAAGAAGGGCTCCCGGGAGGGACCGAGCAGTACTTC.

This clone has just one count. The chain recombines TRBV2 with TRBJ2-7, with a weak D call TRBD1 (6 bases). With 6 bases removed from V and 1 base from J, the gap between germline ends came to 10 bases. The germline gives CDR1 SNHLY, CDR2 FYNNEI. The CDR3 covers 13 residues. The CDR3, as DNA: TGTGCCAGCAGAAACAGGGTATCCTACGAGCAGTACGTC. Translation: CASRNRVSYEQYV.

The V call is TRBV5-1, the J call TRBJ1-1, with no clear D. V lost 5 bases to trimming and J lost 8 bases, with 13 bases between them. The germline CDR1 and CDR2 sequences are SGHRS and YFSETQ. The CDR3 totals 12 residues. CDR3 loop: CASRPEYNEAFF. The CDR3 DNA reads TGCGCCAGCAGACCGGAGTACAACGAAGCTTTCTTT.

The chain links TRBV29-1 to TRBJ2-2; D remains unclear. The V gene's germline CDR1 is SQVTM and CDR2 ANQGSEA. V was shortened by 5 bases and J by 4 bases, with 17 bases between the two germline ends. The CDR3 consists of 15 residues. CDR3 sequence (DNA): TGCAGCGTTAAGCCAGGAATCCACGGCACCGGGGAGCTGTTTTTT. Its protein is CSVKPGIHGTGELFF.

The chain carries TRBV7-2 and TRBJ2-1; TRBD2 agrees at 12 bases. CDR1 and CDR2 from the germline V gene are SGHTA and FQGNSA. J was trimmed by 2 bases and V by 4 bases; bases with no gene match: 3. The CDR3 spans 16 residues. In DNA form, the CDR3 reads TGTGCCAGCAGCTCGCGGACTAGCGGGGCCTACAATGAGCAGTTCTTC. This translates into CASSSRTSGAYNEQFF.

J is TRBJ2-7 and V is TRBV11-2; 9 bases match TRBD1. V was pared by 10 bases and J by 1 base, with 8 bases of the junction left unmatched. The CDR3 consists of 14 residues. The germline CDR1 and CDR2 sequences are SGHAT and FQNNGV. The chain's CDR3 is CATRTDRGSYEQYF. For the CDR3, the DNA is TGTGCCACCCGGACGGACAGGGGATCCTACGAGCAGTACTTC. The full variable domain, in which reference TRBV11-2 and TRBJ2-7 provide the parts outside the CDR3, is EAGVAQSPRYKIIEKRQSVAFWCNPISGHATLYWYQQILGQGPKLLIQFQNNGVVDDSQLPKDRFSAERLKGVDSTLKIQPAKLEDSAVYLCATRTDRGSYEQYFGPGTRLTVT.

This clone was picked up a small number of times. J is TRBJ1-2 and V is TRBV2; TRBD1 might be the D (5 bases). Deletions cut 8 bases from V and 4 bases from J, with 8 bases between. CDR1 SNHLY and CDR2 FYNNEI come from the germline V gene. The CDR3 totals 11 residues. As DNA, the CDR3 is TGTGCCAGCTCTGACAGCTATGGCTACACCTTC. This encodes CASSDSYGYTF.

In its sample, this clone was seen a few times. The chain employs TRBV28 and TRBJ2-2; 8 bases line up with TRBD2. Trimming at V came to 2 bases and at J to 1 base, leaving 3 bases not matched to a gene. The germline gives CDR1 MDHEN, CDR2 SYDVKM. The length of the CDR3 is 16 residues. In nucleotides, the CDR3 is TGTGCCAGCAGTTTAACGGGACTAGGGAACACCGGGGAGCTGTTTTTT. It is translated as CASSLTGLGNTGELFF.

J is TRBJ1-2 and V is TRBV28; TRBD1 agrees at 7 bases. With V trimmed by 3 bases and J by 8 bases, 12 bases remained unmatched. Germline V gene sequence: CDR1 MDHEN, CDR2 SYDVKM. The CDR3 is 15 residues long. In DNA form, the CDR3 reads TGTGCCAGCAGTTTTGAGGGCACAGGGGTCGGGGGCTACACCTTC. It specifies CASSFEGTGVGGYTF.

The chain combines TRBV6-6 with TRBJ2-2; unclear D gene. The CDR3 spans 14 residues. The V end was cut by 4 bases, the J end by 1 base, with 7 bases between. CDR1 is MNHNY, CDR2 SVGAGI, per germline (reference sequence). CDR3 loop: CASSSSRNTGELFF. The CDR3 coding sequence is TGTGCCAGCAGTTCCTCCAGGAACACCGGGGAGCTGTTTTTT.

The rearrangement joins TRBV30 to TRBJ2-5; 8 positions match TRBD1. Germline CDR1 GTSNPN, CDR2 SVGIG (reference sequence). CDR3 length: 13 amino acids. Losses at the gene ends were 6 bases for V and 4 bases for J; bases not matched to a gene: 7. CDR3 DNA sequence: TGTGCCTGCACCCAGGGGGCGGGAGAGACCCAGTACTTC. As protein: CACTQGAGETQYF.

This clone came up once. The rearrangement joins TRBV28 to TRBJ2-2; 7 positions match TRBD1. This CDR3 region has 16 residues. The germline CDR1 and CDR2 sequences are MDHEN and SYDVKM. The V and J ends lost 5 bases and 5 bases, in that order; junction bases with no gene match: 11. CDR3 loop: CASSIPPGGLTGELFF. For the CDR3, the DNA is TGTGCCAGCAGTATACCCCCAGGGGGATTGACCGGGGAGCTGTTTTTT.

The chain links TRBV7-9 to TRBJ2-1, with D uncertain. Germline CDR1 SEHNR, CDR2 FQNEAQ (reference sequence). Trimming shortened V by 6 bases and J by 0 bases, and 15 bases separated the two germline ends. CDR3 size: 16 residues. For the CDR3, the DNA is TGTGCCAGCAGTCACCTTCTTCCGAGCTCCTACAATGAGCAGTTCTTC. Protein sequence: CASSHLLPSSYNEQFF.

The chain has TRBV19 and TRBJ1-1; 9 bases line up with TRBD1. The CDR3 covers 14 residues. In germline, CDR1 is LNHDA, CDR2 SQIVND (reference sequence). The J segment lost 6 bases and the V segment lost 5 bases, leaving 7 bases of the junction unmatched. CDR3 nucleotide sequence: TGTGCCAGTAGTCCGGGACAGGGCCGGCCTGAAGCTTTCTTT. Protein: CASSPGQGRPEAFF.

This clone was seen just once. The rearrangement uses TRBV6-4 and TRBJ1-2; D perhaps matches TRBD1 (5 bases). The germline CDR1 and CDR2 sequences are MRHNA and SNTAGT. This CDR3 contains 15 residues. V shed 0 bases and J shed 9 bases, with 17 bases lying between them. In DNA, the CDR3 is TGTGCCAGCAGTGACTCGACAGTCGCGTTGGGGAGCTACACCTTC. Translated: CASSDSTVALGSYTF.

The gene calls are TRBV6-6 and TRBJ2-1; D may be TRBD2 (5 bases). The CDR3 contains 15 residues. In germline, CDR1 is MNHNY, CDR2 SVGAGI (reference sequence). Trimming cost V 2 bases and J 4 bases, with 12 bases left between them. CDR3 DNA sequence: TGTGCCAGCAGTTACGGACGGGAACGTTACAATGAGCAGTTCTTC. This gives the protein CASSYGRERYNEQFF.